A selection of T cell receptor beta chains follows, all from one sample in a study of CD8+ T cells in alopecia areata. The table came from immunoSEQ multiplex PCR; TCRdb's copy has only in-frame clones and leaves some out. The sample contains approximately 110,000 clones, approximately 54% of which appear only once. The source material was CD8+ T cells sorted from blood, sampled at week 24, from a patient treated with tofacitinib. Source of these receptors: a human donor with alopecia areata. Each CDR3 is given with its conserved first and last residue. The order of the fields is D gene, clone size, J gene, V gene, CDR3 protein, CDR3 DNA. A D gene is named only where the DNA matches it firmly. Rows give clone size only sometimes, using once, few, many, or a class for an expanded clone.

>TRBD2|.|TRBJ2-5|TRBV27
CASSLDSGGTQYF
TGTGCCAGCAGTTTGGATAGCGGGGGGACCCAGTACTTC
>.|.|TRBJ1-2|TRBV27
CASSSSNYGYTF
TGTGCCAGCAGTTCTTCTAACTATGGCTACACCTTC
>.|.|TRBJ1-2|TRBV9
CASSLDGTNYGYTF
TGTGCCAGCAGCCTTGACGGAACTAACTATGGCTACACCTTC
>.|.|TRBJ2-3|TRBV6-5
CASSPRDTDTQYF
TGTGCCAGCAGTCCTCGGGACACAGATACGCAGTATTTT
>TRBD1|.|TRBJ2-7|TRBV6-5
CASSYSVGQGIYEQYF
TGTGCCAGCAGTTACTCAGTCGGACAGGGGATCTACGAGCAGTACTTC
>.|.|TRBJ2-2|TRBV7-2
CASSRDLPNTGELFF
TGTGCCAGCAGTCGCGATCTTCCGAACACCGGGGAGCTGTTTTTT
>.|.|TRBJ1-1|TRBV4-1
CASSQDPTEAFF
TGCGCCAGCAGCCAAGATCCCACTGAAGCTTTCTTT
>.|.|TRBJ2-1|TRBV2
CAITDGPYNEQFF
TGTGCCATTACAGACGGTCCCTACAATGAGCAGTTCTTC
>.|.|TRBJ1-2|TRBV7-8
CASSPRTEGNYGYTF
TGTGCCAGCAGCCCGCGGACGGAGGGGAACTATGGCTACACCTTC
>.|.|TRBJ2-2|TRBV5-1
CASSLSSGASNTGELFF
TGCGCCAGCAGCTTGAGTTCCGGGGCGTCAAACACCGGGGAGCTGTTTTTT
>TRBD1|.|TRBJ1-2|TRBV27
CASRTGGGTYGYTF
TGTGCCAGCCGTACAGGGGGGGGGACTTATGGCTACACCTTC
>.|few|TRBJ2-7|TRBV29-1
CSVGTPTSYEQYF
TGCAGCGTAGGGACCCCGACATCCTACGAGCAGTACTTC
>.|.|TRBJ1-5|TRBV19
CASSMRPLGDQPQHF
TGTGCCAGTAGTATGAGGCCGTTGGGGGATCAGCCCCAGCATTTT
>TRBD1|.|TRBJ2-1|TRBV7-3
CASSFGTGFASEQFF
TGTGCCAGCAGCTTCGGGACAGGGTTTGCTAGTGAGCAGTTCTTC
>TRBD2|.|TRBJ2-3|TRBV6-5
CASSYLPAGGRDTQYF
TGTGCCAGCAGTTACCTCCCAGCGGGGGGGAGAGATACGCAGTATTTT
>.|.|TRBJ1-5|TRBV15
CATSRAGLRQPQHF
TGTGCCACCAGCAGAGCGGGATTGAGGCAGCCCCAGCATTTT
>.|once|TRBJ2-5|TRBV6-4
CASSPDGGETQYF
TGTGCCAGCAGCCCCGACGGGGGTGAGACCCAGTACTTC
>.|few|TRBJ2-1|TRBV5-1
CASSLVVAEQFF
TGCGCCAGCAGCTTGGTAGTGGCGGAGCAGTTCTTC
>.|.|TRBJ2-1|TRBV5-6
CASSLGSGEYSYNEQFF
TGTGCCAGCAGCTTGGGATCAGGGGAGTACTCCTACAATGAGCAGTTCTTC
>.|.|TRBJ1-6|TRBV9
CASSVAGENSPLHF
TGTGCCAGCAGCGTCGCAGGGGAAAATTCACCCCTCCACTTT
>.|.|TRBJ2-5|TRBV23-1
CASSRTEETQYF
TGCGCCAGCAGTCGGACAGAAGAGACCCAGTACTTC
>.|.|TRBJ1-2|TRBV27
CASSPDGPSYGYTF
TGTGCCAGCAGTCCAGATGGCCCCTCCTATGGCTACACCTTC
>.|few|TRBJ2-1|TRBV4-3
CASSQDRDFSYNEQFF
TGCGCCAGCAGCCAAGACCGGGACTTCTCCTACAATGAGCAGTTCTTC
>.|few|TRBJ2-1|TRBV7-6
CASSLGYNEQFF
TGTGCCAGCAGCTTAGGTTACAATGAGCAGTTCTTC
>TRBD1|.|TRBJ2-5|TRBV28
CASSWIRDREETQYF
TGTGCCAGCAGTTGGATCCGGGACAGGGAAGAGACCCAGTACTTC
>.|.|TRBJ1-2|TRBV7-9
CASTKGGRGHGYTF
TGTGCCAGCACCAAGGGGGGGCGCGGCCATGGCTACACCTTC
>TRBD1|.|TRBJ1-6|TRBV13
CASSPGTGGFGSPLHF
TGTGCCAGCAGTCCCGGGACAGGGGGCTTTGGTTCACCCCTCCACTTT
>.|.|TRBJ2-3|TRBV7-3
CASASQNTDTQYF
TGTGCCAGCGCGAGCCAGAACACAGATACGCAGTATTTT
>TRBD1|.|TRBJ1-1|TRBV13
CASSWRTGLSEAFF
TGTGCCAGCAGTTGGAGGACAGGGCTGTCTGAAGCTTTCTTT
>TRBD1|.|TRBJ1-2|TRBV7-9
CASTSDRGHNYGYTF
TGTGCCAGCACTTCTGACAGGGGGCATAACTATGGCTACACCTTC
>.|few|TRBJ2-7|TRBV15
CATSRDLWSIYEQYF
TGTGCCACCAGCAGAGATCTTTGGAGCATATACGAGCAGTACTTC
>TRBD1|few|TRBJ1-1|TRBV7-8
CASSSYDDRGYHTEAFF
TGTGCCAGCAGCTCCTATGATGACAGGGGATATCACACTGAAGCTTTCTTT
>.|once|TRBJ1-2|TRBV14
CASSKRNYGYTF
TGTGCCAGCAGCAAGCGGAACTATGGCTACACCTTC